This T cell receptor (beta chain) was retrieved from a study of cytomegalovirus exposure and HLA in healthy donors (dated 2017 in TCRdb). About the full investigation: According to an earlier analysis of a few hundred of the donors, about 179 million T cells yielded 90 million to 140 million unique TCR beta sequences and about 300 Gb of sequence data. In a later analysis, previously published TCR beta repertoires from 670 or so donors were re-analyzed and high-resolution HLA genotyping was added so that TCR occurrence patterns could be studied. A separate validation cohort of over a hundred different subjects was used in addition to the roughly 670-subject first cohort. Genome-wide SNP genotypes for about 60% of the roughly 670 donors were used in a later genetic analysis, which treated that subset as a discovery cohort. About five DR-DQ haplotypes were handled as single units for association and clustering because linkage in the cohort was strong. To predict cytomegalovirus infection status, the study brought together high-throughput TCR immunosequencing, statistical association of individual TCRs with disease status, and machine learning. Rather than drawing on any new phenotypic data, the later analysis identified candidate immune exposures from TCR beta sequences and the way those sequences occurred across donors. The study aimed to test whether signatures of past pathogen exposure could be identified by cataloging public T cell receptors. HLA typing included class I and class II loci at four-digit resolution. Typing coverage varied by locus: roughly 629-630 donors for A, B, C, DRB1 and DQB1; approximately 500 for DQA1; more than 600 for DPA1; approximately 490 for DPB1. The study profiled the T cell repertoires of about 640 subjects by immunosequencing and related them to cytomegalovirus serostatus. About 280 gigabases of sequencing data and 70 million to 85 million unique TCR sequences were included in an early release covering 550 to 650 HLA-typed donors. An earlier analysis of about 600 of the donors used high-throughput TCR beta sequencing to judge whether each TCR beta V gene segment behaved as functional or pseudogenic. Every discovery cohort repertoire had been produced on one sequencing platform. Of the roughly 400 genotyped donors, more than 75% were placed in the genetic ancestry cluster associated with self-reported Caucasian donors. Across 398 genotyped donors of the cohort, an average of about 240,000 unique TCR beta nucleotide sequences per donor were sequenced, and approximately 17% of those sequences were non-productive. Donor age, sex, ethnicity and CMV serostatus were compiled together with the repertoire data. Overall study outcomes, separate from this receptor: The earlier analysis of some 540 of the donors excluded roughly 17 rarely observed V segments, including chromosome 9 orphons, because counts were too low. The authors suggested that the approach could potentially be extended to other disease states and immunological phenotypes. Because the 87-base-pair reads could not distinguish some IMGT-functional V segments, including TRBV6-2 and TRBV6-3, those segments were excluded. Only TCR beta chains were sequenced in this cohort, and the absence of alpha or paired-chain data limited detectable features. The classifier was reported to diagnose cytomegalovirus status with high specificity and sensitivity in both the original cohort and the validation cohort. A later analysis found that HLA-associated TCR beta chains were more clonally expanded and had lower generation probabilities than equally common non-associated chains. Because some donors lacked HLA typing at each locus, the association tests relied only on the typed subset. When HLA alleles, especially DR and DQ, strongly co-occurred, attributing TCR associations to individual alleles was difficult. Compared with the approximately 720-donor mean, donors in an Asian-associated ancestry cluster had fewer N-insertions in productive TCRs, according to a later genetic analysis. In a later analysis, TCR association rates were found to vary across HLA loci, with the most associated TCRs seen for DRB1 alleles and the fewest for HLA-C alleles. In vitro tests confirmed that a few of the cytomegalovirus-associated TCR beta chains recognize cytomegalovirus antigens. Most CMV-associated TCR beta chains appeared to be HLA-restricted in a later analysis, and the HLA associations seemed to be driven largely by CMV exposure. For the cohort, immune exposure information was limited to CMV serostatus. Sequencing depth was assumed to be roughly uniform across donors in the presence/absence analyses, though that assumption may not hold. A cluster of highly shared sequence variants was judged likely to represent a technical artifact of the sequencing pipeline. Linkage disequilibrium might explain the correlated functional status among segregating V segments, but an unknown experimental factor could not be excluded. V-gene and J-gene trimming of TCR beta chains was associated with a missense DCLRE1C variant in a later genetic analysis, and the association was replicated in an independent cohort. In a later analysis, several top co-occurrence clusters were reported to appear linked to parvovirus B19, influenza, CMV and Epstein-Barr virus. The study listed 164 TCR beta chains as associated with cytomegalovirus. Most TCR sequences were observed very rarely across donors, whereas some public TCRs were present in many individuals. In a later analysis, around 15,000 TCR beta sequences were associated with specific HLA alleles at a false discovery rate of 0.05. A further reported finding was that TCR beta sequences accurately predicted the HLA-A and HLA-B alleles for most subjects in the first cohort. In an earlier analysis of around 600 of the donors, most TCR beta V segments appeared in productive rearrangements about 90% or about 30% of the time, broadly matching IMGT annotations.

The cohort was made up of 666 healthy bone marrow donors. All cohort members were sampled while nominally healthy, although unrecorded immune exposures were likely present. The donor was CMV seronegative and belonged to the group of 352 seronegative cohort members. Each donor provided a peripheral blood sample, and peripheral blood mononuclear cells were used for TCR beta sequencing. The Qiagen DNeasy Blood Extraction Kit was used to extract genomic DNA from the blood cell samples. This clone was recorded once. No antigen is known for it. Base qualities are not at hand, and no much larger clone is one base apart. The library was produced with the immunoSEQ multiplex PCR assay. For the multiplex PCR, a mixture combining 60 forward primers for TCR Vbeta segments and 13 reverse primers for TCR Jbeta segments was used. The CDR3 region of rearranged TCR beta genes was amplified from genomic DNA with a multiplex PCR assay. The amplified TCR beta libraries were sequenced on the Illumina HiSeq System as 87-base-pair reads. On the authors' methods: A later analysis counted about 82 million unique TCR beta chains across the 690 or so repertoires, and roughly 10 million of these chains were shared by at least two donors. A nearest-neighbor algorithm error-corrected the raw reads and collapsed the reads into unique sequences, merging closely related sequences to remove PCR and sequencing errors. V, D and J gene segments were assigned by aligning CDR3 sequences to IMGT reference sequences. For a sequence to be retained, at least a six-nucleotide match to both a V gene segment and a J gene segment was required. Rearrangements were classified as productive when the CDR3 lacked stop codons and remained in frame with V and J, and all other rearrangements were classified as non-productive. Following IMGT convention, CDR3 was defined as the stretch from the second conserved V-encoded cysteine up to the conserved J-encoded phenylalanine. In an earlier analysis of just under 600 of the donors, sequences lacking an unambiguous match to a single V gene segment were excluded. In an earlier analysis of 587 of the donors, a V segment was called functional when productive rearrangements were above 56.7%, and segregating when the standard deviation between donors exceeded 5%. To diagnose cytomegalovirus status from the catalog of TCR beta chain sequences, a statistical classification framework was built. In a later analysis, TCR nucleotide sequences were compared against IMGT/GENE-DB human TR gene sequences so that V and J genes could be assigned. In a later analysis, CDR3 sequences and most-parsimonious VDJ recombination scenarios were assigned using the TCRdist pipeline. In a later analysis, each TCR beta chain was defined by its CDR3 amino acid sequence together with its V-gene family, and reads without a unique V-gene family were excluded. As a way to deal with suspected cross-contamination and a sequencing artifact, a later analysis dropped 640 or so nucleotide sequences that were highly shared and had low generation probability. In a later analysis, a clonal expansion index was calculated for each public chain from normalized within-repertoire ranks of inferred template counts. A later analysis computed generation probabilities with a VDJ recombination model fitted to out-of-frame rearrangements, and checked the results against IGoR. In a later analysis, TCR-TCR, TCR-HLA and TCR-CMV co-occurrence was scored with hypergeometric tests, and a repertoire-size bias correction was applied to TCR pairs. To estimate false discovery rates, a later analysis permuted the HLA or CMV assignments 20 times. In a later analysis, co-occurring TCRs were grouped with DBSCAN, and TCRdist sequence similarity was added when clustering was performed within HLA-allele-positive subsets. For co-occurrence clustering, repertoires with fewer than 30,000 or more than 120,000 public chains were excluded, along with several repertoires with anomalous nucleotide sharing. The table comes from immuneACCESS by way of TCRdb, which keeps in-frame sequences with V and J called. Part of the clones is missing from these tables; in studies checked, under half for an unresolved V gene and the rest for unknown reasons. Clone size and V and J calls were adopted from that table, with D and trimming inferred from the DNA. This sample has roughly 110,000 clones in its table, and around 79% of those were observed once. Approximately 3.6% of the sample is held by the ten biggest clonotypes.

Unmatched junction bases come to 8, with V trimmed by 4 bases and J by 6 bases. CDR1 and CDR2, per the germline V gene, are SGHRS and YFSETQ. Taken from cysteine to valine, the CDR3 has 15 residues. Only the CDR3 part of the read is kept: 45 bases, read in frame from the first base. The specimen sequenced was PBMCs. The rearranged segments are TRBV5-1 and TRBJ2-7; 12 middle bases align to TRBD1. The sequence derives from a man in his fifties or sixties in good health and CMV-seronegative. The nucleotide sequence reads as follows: TGCGCCAGCAGCATCGGGGACAGGGGGCACCCCGAGCAGTACGTC. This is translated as CASSIGDRGHPEQYV.